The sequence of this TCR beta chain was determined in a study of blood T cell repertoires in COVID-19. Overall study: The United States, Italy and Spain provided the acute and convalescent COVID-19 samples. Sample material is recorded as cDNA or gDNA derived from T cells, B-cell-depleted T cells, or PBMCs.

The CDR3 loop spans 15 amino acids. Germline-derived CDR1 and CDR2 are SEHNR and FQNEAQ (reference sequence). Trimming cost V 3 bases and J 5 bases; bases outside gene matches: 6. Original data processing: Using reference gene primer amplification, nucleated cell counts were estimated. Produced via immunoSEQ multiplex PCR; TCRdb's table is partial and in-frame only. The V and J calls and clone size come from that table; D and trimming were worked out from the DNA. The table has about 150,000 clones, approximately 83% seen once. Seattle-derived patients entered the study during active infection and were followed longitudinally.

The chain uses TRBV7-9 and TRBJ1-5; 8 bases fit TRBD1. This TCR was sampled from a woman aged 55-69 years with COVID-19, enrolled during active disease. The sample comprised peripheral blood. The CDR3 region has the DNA TGTGCCAGCAGCTTTGGTGCAGGGGGCTATCAGCCCCAGCATTTT. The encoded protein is CASSFGAGGYQPQHF.